The clone carrying this T cell receptor beta chain was observed a handful of times. The CDR3 contains 13 residues. V gave up 3 bases and J gave up 7 bases, with 13 bases separating them. This sample is drawn from a study of T cells in Graves' hyperthyroidism and ophthalmopathy. Study-level information: At the time of initial diagnosis and before any treatment, peripheral blood was collected.

RNA transcripts yielded amplified TCR beta CDR3 regions. Researchers ran a first-round RT-PCR on the TCR CDR3 using the HTBI primer set. Each CDR3 protein is one row after TCRdb ran MiXCR on the multiplex PCR reads. This sample has roughly 750,000 distinct CDR3 sequences, with about a sixth found just once. The genes are TRBV12-3 or TRBV12-4 and TRBJ2-7; D ambiguous. The specimen sequenced was blood. This clonotype was obtained from a man younger than 35 with Graves' hyperthyroidism. CDR3 sequence (DNA): TGTGCCAGCAGTTTTCGGTCCCTCCGGGAGCAGTACTTC. Translation gives CASSFRSLREQYF.